This T cell receptor (beta chain) was retrieved from a study of T cells in Graves' hyperthyroidism and ophthalmopathy. The wider study: It was at initial diagnosis, before any treatment, that peripheral blood was collected.

Only one count was recorded for this clonotype. What it binds is not known. One end of the junction fails to match germline, which may point to a read error. Study observations and caveats: Ophthalmopathy stood apart from stable hyperthyroidism in a 13 V-J model.

Exclusion criteria comprised uncontrolled infection, other autoimmune disease, pregnancy or lactation. Amplification of TCR beta CDR3 regions used RNA as the template. Researchers ran a first-round RT-PCR on the TCR CDR3 using the HTBI primer set. TCRdb used MiXCR to reprocess the multiplex PCR reads, holding one entry per CDR3 protein. The sample yields about 59,000 distinct CDR3 sequences, under 70% seen once. Sequences were obtained from blood. The clonotype was recovered from a woman aged 60-75 years with Graves' ophthalmopathy.

Here the CDR3 reads CNARTSGGSNTGEPFF. Written as DNA, the CDR3 is TGCAATGCAAGGACTAGCGGGGGGTCGAACACCGGGGAGCCGTTTTTT. The chain carries TRBV20-1 and TRBJ2-2, with 14 positions matching TRBD2. The germline CDR1 and CDR2 sequences are DFQATT and SNEGSKA (reference sequence). The CDR3 totals 16 residues.